This T cell receptor beta chain was documented in a study of cytomegalovirus exposure and HLA in healthy donors. Study context: Caucasian-associated ancestry cluster membership applied to approximately 84% of several hundred genotyped donors. General observations from the study: Rarity characterized most TCR sequences, yet some public TCRs appeared in many donors. The analysis excluded some indistinguishable V segments, including TRBV6-2 and TRBV6-3.

In germline, CDR1 is SGHVS, CDR2 FQNEAQ. Trimming took off 0 bases at V and 3 bases at J, with 18 bases between the two ends. The length of the CDR3 is 17 residues. The primer mix had 60 Vbeta and 13 Jbeta primers. The repertoire was sequenced with immunoSEQ multiplex PCR; TCRdb's copy has only in-frame clones and lacks some. In the table there are roughly 84,000 clones, under 80% of which are singletons. In the case of this clone: Antigen specificity is unknown.

The chain uses TRBV7-8 and TRBJ2-7; maybe TRBD1 (6 bases). The sample comprised PBMCs. The origin of this receptor is a male donor in good health and CMV-seropositive. The CDR3 nucleotides are TGTGCCAGCAGCTTAGCCGACTTAAGGACAGAAATCTACGAGCAGTACTTC. Its translation: CASSLADLRTEIYEQYF.